These T cell receptor beta chains were read from a single sample in a study of T-cell memory formation after mild COVID-19. TCRdb redid the calling of the 5' RACE reads with MiXCR, one entry per CDR3 protein. The table has around 530,000 distinct CDR3 sequences, roughly a fifth seen once. The specimen sequenced was PBMCs or a T cell subset sorted from them (not recorded which). The receptors originated from an adult woman who had mild COVID-19 (a few samples of this study predate the infection). Cell type and time point are not known. Each CDR3 is given with its conserved first and last residue. A D gene is named only where the DNA matches it firmly. Not all rows give a size; the values are once, few, many and, for expanded clones, a class.

j_gene: TRBJ2-3; v_gene: TRBV6-6; d_gene: TRBD2; abundance: -; CDR3nt: TGTGCCAGCAGTTACAACCTGGGACTAGCGGATCCAGATACGCAGTATTTT; CDR3aa: CASSYNLGLADPDTQYF
j_gene: TRBJ2-7; v_gene: TRBV3-1; d_gene: -; abundance: few; CDR3nt: TGTGCCAGCAGCCAAGATGCGGGACGCCCTCCCTACGAGCAGTACTTC; CDR3aa: CASSQDAGRPPYEQYF
j_gene: TRBJ2-7; v_gene: TRBV20-1; d_gene: TRBD2; abundance: -; CDR3nt: TGCAGTGCAACTCCACTAGCGGCATCTACTTCCGAGCAGTACTTC; CDR3aa: CSATPLAASTSEQYF
j_gene: TRBJ2-3; v_gene: TRBV7-9; d_gene: TRBD1; abundance: many; CDR3nt: TGTGCCAGCAGCACCGGTGGCAGGGGGCCAGATACGCAGTATTTT; CDR3aa: CASSTGGRGPDTQYF
j_gene: TRBJ2-2; v_gene: TRBV4-1; d_gene: TRBD2; abundance: few; CDR3nt: TGCGCCAGCAGCCTCCGGGCTAGCGGGGGCTTGAACACCGGGGAGCTGTTTTTT; CDR3aa: CASSLRASGGLNTGELFF
j_gene: TRBJ2-7; v_gene: TRBV21-1; d_gene: -; abundance: -; CDR3nt: TGTGCCAGCAGCAAAGCCACACCTAGCGCGTCCTACGAGCAGTACTTC; CDR3aa: CASSKATPSASYEQYF
j_gene: TRBJ2-7; v_gene: TRBV27; d_gene: TRBD1; abundance: many; CDR3nt: TGTGCCAGCAGCCCCCGACAGGGGGCGAGGTACGAGCAGTACTTC; CDR3aa: CASSPRQGARYEQYF
j_gene: TRBJ2-6; v_gene: TRBV27; d_gene: -; abundance: -; CDR3nt: TGTGCCAGCAGTTTGGAGGCAGGGGCATTCCCTGGGGCCAACGTCCTGACTTTC; CDR3aa: CASSLEAGAFPGANVLTF
j_gene: TRBJ2-3; v_gene: TRBV3-1; d_gene: TRBD2; abundance: -; CDR3nt: TGTGCCAGCAGCCAGATGACTAGCGGGGATACGCAGTATTTT; CDR3aa: CASSQMTSGDTQYF
j_gene: TRBJ2-1; v_gene: TRBV7-8; d_gene: TRBD2; abundance: few; CDR3nt: TGTGCCAGCAGCCGAAGCGGCGGGAGGGCCAGGGAGCAGTTCTTC; CDR3aa: CASSRSGGRAREQFF
j_gene: TRBJ2-1; v_gene: TRBV29-1; d_gene: TRBD2; abundance: few; CDR3nt: TGCAGCGTCACTAGCGGGAGCCGTTACAATGAGCAGTTCTTC; CDR3aa: CSVTSGSRYNEQFF
j_gene: TRBJ1-5; v_gene: TRBV7-8; d_gene: -; abundance: few; CDR3nt: TGTGCCAGCAGCTTTGGGGGGCCTCAGCCCCAGCATTTT; CDR3aa: CASSFGGPQPQHF
j_gene: TRBJ1-2; v_gene: TRBV29-1; d_gene: -; abundance: few; CDR3nt: TGCAGCGTTGAAGACTTTGGGCGGCGCGGGTGGAACTATGGCTACACCTTC; CDR3aa: CSVEDFGRRGWNYGYTF
j_gene: TRBJ1-4; v_gene: TRBV7-9; d_gene: -; abundance: -; CDR3nt: TGTGCCAGCAGCTCCAGCAACCAGGGAAGGACTGAAAAACTGTTTTTT; CDR3aa: CASSSSNQGRTEKLFF
j_gene: TRBJ2-2; v_gene: TRBV24-1; d_gene: TRBD2; abundance: once; CDR3nt: TGTGCCACCAGTGATTTGGTTTCGGGAGGGAACACCGGGGAGCTGTTTTTT; CDR3aa: CATSDLVSGGNTGELFF
j_gene: TRBJ2-7; v_gene: TRBV5-5; d_gene: TRBD1; abundance: -; CDR3nt: TGTGCCAGCAGCCCCAGGGGACAGGGGTATGACGAGCAGTACTTC; CDR3aa: CASSPRGQGYDEQYF
j_gene: TRBJ1-2; v_gene: TRBV12-3/TRBV12-4; d_gene: -; abundance: -; CDR3nt: TGTGCCAGCAGTTTATCTCACCCGGGAACCGACTTC; CDR3aa: CASSLSHPGTDF
j_gene: TRBJ2-6; v_gene: TRBV24-1; d_gene: -; abundance: few; CDR3nt: TGTGCCACCAGTCCACGGAGTAGGGGCCCTGGGGCCAACGTCCTGACTTTC; CDR3aa: CATSPRSRGPGANVLTF
j_gene: TRBJ2-1; v_gene: TRBV2; d_gene: -; abundance: -; CDR3nt: TGTGCCAGCAGTGAGGACTTGACTAATGAGCAGTTCTTC; CDR3aa: CASSEDLTNEQFF
j_gene: TRBJ2-3; v_gene: TRBV5-1; d_gene: -; abundance: -; CDR3nt: TGCGCCAGCAGCTTGGATCCAGGGAGCCCTCCAGATACGCAGTATTTT; CDR3aa: CASSLDPGSPPDTQYF
j_gene: TRBJ2-5; v_gene: TRBV20-1; d_gene: -; abundance: -; CDR3nt: TGCAGTGCTAGCGATGGGACCTCCGGGACCCAGTACTTC; CDR3aa: CSASDGTSGTQYF
j_gene: TRBJ2-2; v_gene: TRBV4-2; d_gene: -; abundance: -; CDR3nt: TGTGCCAGCAGCCAAGGGGTGGGGTTCTTCACCGGGGAGCTGTTTTTT; CDR3aa: CASSQGVGFFTGELFF
j_gene: TRBJ2-5; v_gene: TRBV18; d_gene: -; abundance: many; CDR3nt: TGTGCCAGCAGTTCGGGACGCGGAGAGACCCAGTACTTC; CDR3aa: CASSSGRGETQYF
j_gene: TRBJ1-3; v_gene: TRBV9; d_gene: TRBD1; abundance: -; CDR3nt: TGTGCCAGCAGCGCCTACCGGACAGGCTCTGGAAACACCATATATTTT; CDR3aa: CASSAYRTGSGNTIYF
j_gene: TRBJ2-7; v_gene: TRBV7-3; d_gene: -; abundance: -; CDR3nt: TGTGCCAGCAGCTTAATGTCCAGGGTCGGGTACGAGCAGTACTTC; CDR3aa: CASSLMSRVGYEQYF
j_gene: TRBJ2-2; v_gene: TRBV24-1; d_gene: -; abundance: many; CDR3nt: TGTGCCACCCTACAGGCCGCGAACACCGGGGAGCTGTTTTTT; CDR3aa: CATLQAANTGELFF
j_gene: TRBJ2-7; v_gene: TRBV7-7; d_gene: -; abundance: -; CDR3nt: TGTGCTAGCAGCTTTAACGAGGATACCGAGCAGTACTTC; CDR3aa: CASSFNEDTEQYF
j_gene: TRBJ2-3; v_gene: TRBV3-1; d_gene: -; abundance: few; CDR3nt: TGTGCCAGCAGCCAAGGGTCTGGCGGGGGCACAGATACGCAGTATTTT; CDR3aa: CASSQGSGGGTDTQYF
j_gene: TRBJ1-1; v_gene: TRBV5-1; d_gene: -; abundance: few; CDR3nt: TGCGCCAGCAGCTTTTCCTCTATCGGGGGGGAGACTGAAGCTTTCTTT; CDR3aa: CASSFSSIGGETEAFF
j_gene: TRBJ2-7; v_gene: TRBV5-1; d_gene: -; abundance: -; CDR3nt: TGCGCCAGCAGCTTGGGGGGAGCAGCTCCTAACGAGCAGTACTTC; CDR3aa: CASSLGGAAPNEQYF
j_gene: TRBJ2-1; v_gene: TRBV6-1; d_gene: TRBD2; abundance: -; CDR3nt: TGTGCCAGCAGTTTCTCTAACGGGGGAGGGAAGCAGTTCTTC; CDR3aa: CASSFSNGGGKQFF
j_gene: TRBJ2-3; v_gene: TRBV7-9; d_gene: TRBD2; abundance: many; CDR3nt: TGTGCCAGCAGCCCCGGCGGGGGGTCTACAGATACGCAGTATTTT; CDR3aa: CASSPGGGSTDTQYF
j_gene: TRBJ2-1; v_gene: TRBV7-2; d_gene: -; abundance: -; CDR3nt: TGTGCCAGCAGCTTAAACACCCTGGGGCAGTTCTTC; CDR3aa: CASSLNTLGQFF
j_gene: TRBJ1-2; v_gene: TRBV6-1; d_gene: TRBD1; abundance: -; CDR3nt: TGTGCCAGCAGTGCCCTACGGGGACAGGGTGAGGACTATGGCTACACCTTC; CDR3aa: CASSALRGQGEDYGYTF
j_gene: TRBJ1-1; v_gene: TRBV4-3; d_gene: TRBD1; abundance: -; CDR3nt: TGCGCCAGCAGCCAAGACTACCAGGGGGACACTGAAGCTTTCTTT; CDR3aa: CASSQDYQGDTEAFF
j_gene: TRBJ2-5; v_gene: TRBV7-3; d_gene: TRBD2; abundance: few; CDR3nt: TGTGCCAGCAGCCGCGGGGGGTCCCGAGAGACCCAGTACTTC; CDR3aa: CASSRGGSRETQYF
j_gene: TRBJ2-1; v_gene: TRBV5-5; d_gene: TRBD2; abundance: -; CDR3nt: TGTGCCAGCAGCTTGGATTCGAGCGGGATTTACAATGAGCAGTTCTTC; CDR3aa: CASSLDSSGIYNEQFF
j_gene: TRBJ2-1; v_gene: TRBV28; d_gene: -; abundance: few; CDR3nt: TGTGCCAGCAGTTTGTGGGAGGCCCCAAGGGGCAATGAGCAGTTCTTC; CDR3aa: CASSLWEAPRGNEQFF
j_gene: TRBJ2-7; v_gene: TRBV12-3/TRBV12-4; d_gene: -; abundance: -; CDR3nt: TGTGCCAGCAGTGCCAGGGGCGAGCAGTACTTC; CDR3aa: CASSARGEQYF
j_gene: TRBJ2-1; v_gene: TRBV20-1; d_gene: TRBD2; abundance: few; CDR3nt: TGCAGTGCCCTTGGACTAGCGGGAGATAGCGCCTACAATGAGCAGTTCTTC; CDR3aa: CSALGLAGDSAYNEQFF
j_gene: TRBJ2-1; v_gene: TRBV5-1; d_gene: TRBD1; abundance: -; CDR3nt: TGCGCCAGCAGCTTCCTAAAACAGGGGGCTTCCTACAATGAGCAGTTCTTC; CDR3aa: CASSFLKQGASYNEQFF
j_gene: TRBJ2-1; v_gene: TRBV4-3; d_gene: TRBD2; abundance: -; CDR3nt: TGCGCCAGCAGCCAAGAACTAGCTAGCGGGCGATACAATGAGCAGTTCTTC; CDR3aa: CASSQELASGRYNEQFF